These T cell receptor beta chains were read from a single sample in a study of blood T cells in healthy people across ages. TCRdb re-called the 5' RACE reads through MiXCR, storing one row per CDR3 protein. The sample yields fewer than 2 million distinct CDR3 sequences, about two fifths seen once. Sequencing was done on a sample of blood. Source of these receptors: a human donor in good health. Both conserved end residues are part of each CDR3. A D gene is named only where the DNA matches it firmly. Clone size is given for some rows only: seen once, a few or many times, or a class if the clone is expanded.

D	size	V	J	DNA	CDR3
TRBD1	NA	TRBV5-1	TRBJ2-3	TGCGCCAGCAGCTTGGATGTTGGACAGGGACTCACAGATACGCAGTATTTT	CASSLDVGQGLTDTQYF
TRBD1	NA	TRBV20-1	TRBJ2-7	TGCAGTGCTAGAGACCCTGGGACAGGCGTCTACGAGCAGTACTTC	CSARDPGTGVYEQYF
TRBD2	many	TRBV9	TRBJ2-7	TGTGCCAGCAGCGTAGGACTAGCGGGGGCCTACGAGCAGTACTTC	CASSVGLAGAYEQYF
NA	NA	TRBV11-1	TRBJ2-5	TGTGCCAGCAGCGTCGACGGGGAAGAGACCCAGTACTTC	CASSVDGEETQYF
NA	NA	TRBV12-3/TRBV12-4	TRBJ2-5	TGTGCCAGCAGATGGACAGCTCAAGAGACCCAGTACTTC	CASRWTAQETQYF
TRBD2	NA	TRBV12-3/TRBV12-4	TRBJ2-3	TGTGCCAGCAGTTTAAGGGCGGGGGGAGACACAGATACGCAGTATTTT	CASSLRAGGDTDTQYF
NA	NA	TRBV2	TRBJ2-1	TGTGCCAGCAGTGTGGAGGGCGCCGAGCAGTTCTTC	CASSVEGAEQFF
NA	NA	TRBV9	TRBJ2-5	TGTGCCAGCCAAAGGGGCCCGGGACACCTTCAAGAGACCCAGTACTTC	CASQRGPGHLQETQYF
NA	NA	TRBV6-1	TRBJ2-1	TGTGCCAGCAGTGCTAGATACGACAATGAGCAGTTCTTC	CASSARYDNEQFF
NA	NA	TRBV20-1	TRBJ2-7	TGCAGTGCTAGAGCACAGCACTCCTACGAGCAGTACTTC	CSARAQHSYEQYF
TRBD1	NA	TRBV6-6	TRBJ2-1	TGTGCCAGCAGCATTGACAGGGACGTATGCAATGAGCAGTTCTTC	CASSIDRDVCNEQFF
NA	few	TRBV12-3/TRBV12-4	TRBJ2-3	TGTGCCAGCAGTTCGGTTGGCGCGGTATTGACAGATACGCAGTATTTT	CASSSVGAVLTDTQYF
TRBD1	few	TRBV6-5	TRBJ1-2	TGTGCCAGCAGTCGGGACAGACGATCCTATGGCTACACCTTC	CASSRDRRSYGYTF
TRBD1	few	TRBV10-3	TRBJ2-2	TGTGCCATCAGAGGGGACAGGGATACCGGGGAGCTGTTTTTT	CAIRGDRDTGELFF